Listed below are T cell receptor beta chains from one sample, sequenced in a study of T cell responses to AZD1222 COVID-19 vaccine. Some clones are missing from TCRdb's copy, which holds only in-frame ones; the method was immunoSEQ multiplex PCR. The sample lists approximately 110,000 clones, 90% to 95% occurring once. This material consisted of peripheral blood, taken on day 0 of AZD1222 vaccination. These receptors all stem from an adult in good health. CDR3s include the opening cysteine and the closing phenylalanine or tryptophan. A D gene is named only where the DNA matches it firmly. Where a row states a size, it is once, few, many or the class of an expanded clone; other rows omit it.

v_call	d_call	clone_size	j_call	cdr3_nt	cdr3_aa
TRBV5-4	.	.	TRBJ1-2	TGTGCCAGCAGCTCCGCGAATGGCTACACCTTC	CASSSANGYTF
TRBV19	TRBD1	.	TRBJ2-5	TGTGCCAGTTCTAGACAGGGATTGGTGGAGACCCAGTACTTC	CASSRQGLVETQYF
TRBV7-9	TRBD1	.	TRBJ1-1	TGTGCCAGCAGCTTAGCGGGGAGACAGGGGGCCTTAAACACTGAAGCTTTCTTT	CASSLAGRQGALNTEAFF
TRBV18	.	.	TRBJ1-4	TGTGCCAGCTCACTCACAGGGTTATCAAGAGAAAAACTGTTTTTT	CASSLTGLSREKLFF
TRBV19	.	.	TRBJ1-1	TGTGCCAGTAGTAATAGGTTTATCGACCCAGCTTTCTTT	CASSNRFIDPAFF
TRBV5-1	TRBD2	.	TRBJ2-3	TGCGCCAGCAGCACCCAGCGGGGGGTCACAGATACGCAGTATTTT	CASSTQRGVTDTQYF
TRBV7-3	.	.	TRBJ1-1	TGTGCCAGCAGCCCTTGGGGGAGAGGGGATGAGAACACTGAAGCTTTCTTT	CASSPWGRGDENTEAFF
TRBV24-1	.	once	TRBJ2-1	TGTGCCACCAGTGCCGGAAACGGGGCTAGCTACAATGAGCAGTTCTTC	CATSAGNGASYNEQFF
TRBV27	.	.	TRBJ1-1	TGTGCCAGCAGTAATGGGAAGACTGAAGCTTTCTTT	CASSNGKTEAFF
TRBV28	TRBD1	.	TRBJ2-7	TGTGCCAGCAGTCAGTGGGACAGGGGGCGAGCCTACGAGCAGTACTTC	CASSQWDRGRAYEQYF
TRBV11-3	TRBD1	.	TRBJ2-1	TGTGCCAGCAGCACCCGACAGGGGGCCTCCTACAATGAGCAGTTCTTC	CASSTRQGASYNEQFF
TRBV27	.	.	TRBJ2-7	TGTGCCACCAGAAGGGACGGGAACAACTACGAGCAGTACTTC	CATRRDGNNYEQYF
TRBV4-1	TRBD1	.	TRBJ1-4	TGCGCCAGCAGCCCGGACAGGGGTAATGAAAAACTGTTTTTT	CASSPDRGNEKLFF
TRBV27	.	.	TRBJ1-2	TGTGCCAGCAGTTTATTGGGTGGGGGAGGGGACTATGGCTACACCTTC	CASSLLGGGGDYGYTF
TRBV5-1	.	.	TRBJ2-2	TGCGCCAGCAGCTTGTCTCCCGGCACCGGGGAGCTGTTTTTT	CASSLSPGTGELFF
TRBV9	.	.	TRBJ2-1	TGTGCCAGCAGCGGGAGCGTTTTGAAGAATGAGCAGTTCTTC	CASSGSVLKNEQFF
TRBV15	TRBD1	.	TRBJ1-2	TGTGCCACCAGCTCACGGACAGGGGACTATGGCTACACCTTC	CATSSRTGDYGYTF
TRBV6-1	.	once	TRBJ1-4	TGTGCCAGCAGTGAAACAAGAAGTAGCGAAAGGGTGTTTTTT	CASSETRSSERVFF
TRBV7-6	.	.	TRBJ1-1	TGTGCCAGCAGCTTCAGAGGAAGGAACACTGAAGCTTTCTTT	CASSFRGRNTEAFF
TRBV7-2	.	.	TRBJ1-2	TGTGCCAGCAGCTTAGCGACTTCCGGGACCCACGGCTACACCTTC	CASSLATSGTHGYTF
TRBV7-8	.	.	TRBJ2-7	TGTGCCAGCAGCTTAGTTTTGCGCTACGAGCAGTACTTC	CASSLVLRYEQYF
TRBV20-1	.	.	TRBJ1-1	TGCAGTGCTAGTCTACCCTCCGGGATGAACACTGAAGCTTTCTTT	CSASLPSGMNTEAFF
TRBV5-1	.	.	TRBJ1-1	TGCGCCAGCAGCTTGGACAGGAAAATGAACACTGAAGCTTTCTTT	CASSLDRKMNTEAFF
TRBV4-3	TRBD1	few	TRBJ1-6	TGCGCCAGCAGCCAAAACTCAGGGGGGGGTAATTCACCCCTCCACTTT	CASSQNSGGGNSPLHF
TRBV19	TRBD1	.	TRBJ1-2	TGTGCCAGTAGTCCCGGGACAGCGTATGGCTACACCTTC	CASSPGTAYGYTF
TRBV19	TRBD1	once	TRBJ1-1	TGTGCCACCAACCCAGAAGCCGTCGGGACAGCCGCGGATGGCTCCAAAGCTTTCTTT	CATNPEAVGTAADGSKAFF
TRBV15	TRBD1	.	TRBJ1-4	TGTGCCACCAGCGGGACGGGACAGCCAACTAATGAAAAACTGTTTTTT	CATSGTGQPTNEKLFF
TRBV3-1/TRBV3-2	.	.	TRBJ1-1	TGTGCCAGCAGCCCCAATGGCGGGACTGAAGCTTTCTTT	CASSPNGGTEAFF
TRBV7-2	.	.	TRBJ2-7	TGTGCCAGCAGCTTAAGAGTTGGTATAGCAGAACCCTACGAGCAGTACTTC	CASSLRVGIAEPYEQYF
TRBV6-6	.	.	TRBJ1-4	TGTGCCAGCAGTTACCGAACTACGACAACTAATGAAAAACTGTTTTTT	CASSYRTTTTNEKLFF
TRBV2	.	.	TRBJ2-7	TGTGCCAGCCGGGGGACCGAAAGCTCCTACGAGCAGTACTTC	CASRGTESSYEQYF
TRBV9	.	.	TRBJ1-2	TGTGCCAGCAGCGCCTCCAGGGTAGGGTACTATGGCTACACCTTC	CASSASRVGYYGYTF
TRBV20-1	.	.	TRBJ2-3	TGCATTTCGAGGAACAGAGAGCAGTATTTT	CISRNREQYF
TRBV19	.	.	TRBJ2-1	TGTGCCAGTAGTACCGGGCTAGCCTACAATGAGCAGTTCTTC	CASSTGLAYNEQFF
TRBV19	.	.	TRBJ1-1	TGTGCCAGTAGTTTCGGGGGGCAGAACACTGAAGCTTTCTTT	CASSFGGQNTEAFF
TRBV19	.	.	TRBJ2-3	TGTGCCAGTAGTCCTTCATCAGGGACAGATACGCAGTATTTT	CASSPSSGTDTQYF
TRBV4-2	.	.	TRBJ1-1	TGTGCCAGCAGCGACAGCACGGGGACTGAAGCTTTCTTT	CASSDSTGTEAFF
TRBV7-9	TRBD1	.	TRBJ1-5	TGTGCCAGCAGCTTAGGGGGGACAGTCAATCAGCCCCAGCATTTT	CASSLGGTVNQPQHF
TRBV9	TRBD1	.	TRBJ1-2	TGTGCCAGCAGCGTACTCGGGACAGGAGGTGGCTACACCTTC	CASSVLGTGGGYTF
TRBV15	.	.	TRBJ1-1	TGTGCCACCAGCAGAGGCCGGCAGAACACTGAAGCTTTCTTT	CATSRGRQNTEAFF
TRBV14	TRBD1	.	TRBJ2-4	TGTGCCAGCAGCCAAGATCCTACAGGGGGTGGTATTCAGTACTTC	CASSQDPTGGGIQYF